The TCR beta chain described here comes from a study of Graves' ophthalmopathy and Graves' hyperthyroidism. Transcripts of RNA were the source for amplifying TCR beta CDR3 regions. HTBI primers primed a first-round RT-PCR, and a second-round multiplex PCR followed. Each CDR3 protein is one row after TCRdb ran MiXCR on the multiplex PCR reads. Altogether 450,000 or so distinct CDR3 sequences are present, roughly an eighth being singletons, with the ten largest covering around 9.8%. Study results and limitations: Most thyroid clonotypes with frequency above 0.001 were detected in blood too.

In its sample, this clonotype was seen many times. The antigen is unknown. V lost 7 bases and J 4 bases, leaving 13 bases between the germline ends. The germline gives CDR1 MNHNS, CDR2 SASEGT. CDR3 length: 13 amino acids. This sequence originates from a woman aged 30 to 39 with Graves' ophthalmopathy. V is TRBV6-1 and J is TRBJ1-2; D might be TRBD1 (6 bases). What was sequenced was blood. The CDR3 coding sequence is TGTGCCAGCACCCCCGGGACACTCTATGGCTACACCTTC. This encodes CASTPGTLYGYTF.